This T cell receptor beta chain was sequenced during a study of beta chain features in type 1 diabetes. With regard to this clone: What it binds is not known.

Study findings and constraints: In all four CD4+ subsets, TCRB CDR3 length was significantly, moderately reduced in type 1 diabetes.

This CDR3 contains 17 residues. The investigators reverse transcribed all of the isolated RNA, so they sequenced expressed TCRB transcripts. Here immunoSEQ multiplex PCR was the method, and the copy in TCRdb shows in-frame clones only, minus some. In the table there are 200,000 to 300,000 clones, over 12% of which are singletons. V is TRBV21-1 and J is TRBJ2-1; the table names TRBD1, a call not compared with the DNA. TRBV21-1 is tagged as a pseudogene. The TCR comes from a woman aged 40 to 55 in good health. Sequenced material: naive CD4+ T cells from blood. CDR3 loop: CASSKGGQGFSYNEQFF. The CDR3 DNA reads TGTGCCAGCAGCAAAGGCGGACAGGGTTTCTCCTACAATGAGCAGTTCTTC.